The entry that follows covers one T cell receptor beta chain sequence. The CDR3 has 13 amino acids. Germline CDR1 reads SGHRS; CDR2 reads YFSETQ. The V and J ends lost 6 bases and 1 base respectively, with 10 bases between them. The record originates from a study of technical replicates of blood from a handful of donors. The data were produced by immunoSEQ multiplex PCR, yet TCRdb's version contains in-frame clones alone and is incomplete. Here the sample spans 7,500 to 9,000 clones, roughly 90% being singletons. The sequence came from a human donor in good health. The chain links TRBV5-1 to TRBJ1-2; a weak D match, TRBD1 (5 bases). Sequencing was done on a sample of PBMCs. The DNA for the CDR3 is TGCGCCAGCACGGATCAGGGTAACTATGGCTACACCTTC. Amino acid sequence: CASTDQGNYGYTF.